The 27 T cell receptor beta chains given below trace back to one sample, sequenced in a study of cytomegalovirus exposure and HLA in healthy donors. The PCR ran on 60 Vbeta and 13 Jbeta primers. The data were produced by immunoSEQ multiplex PCR, yet TCRdb's version contains in-frame clones alone and is incomplete. The table shows around 57,000 clones, with more than 80% occurring only once. The sequenced material came from PBMCs. These receptors were collected from a man aged 30 to 39 in good health and CMV-seropositive.

V is TRBV6-1 and J is TRBJ1-1, with 8 bases matching TRBD1. Germline trimming cut 4 bases from V and 6 bases from J; bases unmatched to any gene: 7. The CDR3 extends over 14 amino acids. Germline assignment: CDR1 MNHNS and CDR2 SASEGT. The CDR3 nucleotides are TGTGCCAGCAGTGTGGTCCCAGGGGGCTCTGAAGCTTTCTTT. Protein: CASSVVPGGSEAFF.

The rearrangement links TRBV5-1 to TRBJ2-7, with 8 bases fitting TRBD2. The CDR3 runs to 13 residues. The J segment lost 3 bases and the V segment lost 4 bases, leaving 3 bases of the junction unmatched. Looked up from germline, CDR1 is SGHRS and CDR2 is YFSETQ. The CDR3 coding sequence is TGCGCCAGCAGCGAGGGACTAGGCTACGAGCAGTACTTC. It specifies CASSEGLGYEQYF.

The chain joins TRBV4-1 to TRBJ1-2; D is possibly TRBD1 (6 bases). CDR3 size: 19 residues. Trimming left V 2 bases short and J 3 bases short, with 25 bases between. Germline CDR1 is MGHRA and CDR2 is YSYEKL. CDR3 nucleotide sequence: TGCGCCAGCAGCCAACCCCTAAGGGGGAGGGGCAGGGAGGACTATGGCTACACCTTC. Encoded protein: CASSQPLRGRGREDYGYTF.

V and J are TRBV12-5 and TRBJ2-5; 10 bases match TRBD2. The junction had 8 bases not matched to a gene; V was cut back by 3 bases and J by 4 bases. This CDR3 comprises 16 residues. Germline CDR1 reads LGHNT; CDR2 reads FRNRAP. CDR3 loop: CASGFPGTSEGETQYF. The CDR3 bases are TGTGCTAGTGGTTTCCCCGGGACTAGCGAGGGAGAGACCCAGTACTTC.

This sequence joins TRBV6-1 and TRBJ2-7; 7 nucleotides line up with TRBD2. CDR3 length equals 15 residues. J was trimmed by 0 bases and V by 3 bases; bases with no gene match: 5. Germline CDR1 is MNHNS and CDR2 is SASEGT. In DNA, the CDR3 is TGTGCCAGCAGTGAGGTGGGGGGGAGCTCCTACGAGCAGTACTTC. Its protein is CASSEVGGSSYEQYF.

This chain connects TRBV10-3 to TRBJ1-2; D gene unclear. The V gene lost 11 bases and the J gene lost 4 bases, with 23 bases spanning the gap. Germline lookup yields CDR1 ENHRY and CDR2 SYGVKD. This CDR3 is built from 15 residues. Here the CDR3 reads CAASWRANATYGYTF. The CDR3 coding sequence is TGTGCCGCCTCCTGGAGGGCTAACGCAACCTATGGCTACACCTTC.

The chain has TRBV7-2 and TRBJ2-1; D gene unclear. Germline V lookup: CDR1 SGHTA, CDR2 FQGNSA. The CDR3 extends over 16 amino acids. The V end lost 5 bases, the J end lost 0 bases, and 14 bases lay between the germline ends. The CDR3 bases are TGTGCCAGCAGCCAAGACGGCGGTTTCTCCTACAATGAGCAGTTCTTC. Translating gives CASSQDGGFSYNEQFF.

CDR3 protein: CASSSLGQPNEKLFF. The CDR3 DNA reads TGCGCCAGCAGCAGTTTGGGACAGCCTAATGAAAAACTGTTTTTT. The chain recombines TRBV5-1 with TRBJ1-4, with 7 bases identical to TRBD1. Germline CDR1 reads SGHRS; CDR2 reads YFSETQ. With V trimmed by 4 bases and J by 3 bases, 6 bases remained unmatched. This CDR3 is built from 15 residues.

CDR3 sequence: CASSRQGSDTEAFF. CDR3 nucleotide sequence: TGTGCCAGTAGTCGACAGGGCTCCGACACTGAAGCTTTCTTT. The rearrangement joins TRBV19 to TRBJ1-1; 7 bases line up with TRBD1. Germline values: CDR1 LNHDA, CDR2 SQIVND (reference sequence). With 5 bases clipped from V and 3 bases from J, the junction kept 6 bases outside the gene matches. There are 14 residues in the CDR3.

The genes are TRBV19 and TRBJ2-4; D not certain. The ends were cut back, 7 bases at V and 0 bases at J, with 13 bases in the middle. Germline V gives CDR1 LNHDA, CDR2 SQIVND (reference sequence). The CDR3 extends over 15 amino acids. The CDR3 DNA is TGTGCCAGTACGGCAAGCGCTCAAGCCAAAAACATTCAGTACTTC. This codes for CASTASAQAKNIQYF.

This chain links TRBV6-4 with TRBJ2-5; D is possibly TRBD2 (6 bases). Looked up from germline, CDR1 is MRHNA and CDR2 is SNTAGT. Trimming pared 5 bases from V and 3 bases from J, leaving 10 bases between. The CDR3 sequence is 13 residues long. This chain's CDR3 is CASSREREETQYF. The CDR3 DNA sequence: TGTGCCAGCAGTCGGGAGCGGGAAGAGACCCAGTACTTC.

This clone was counted once. The chain employs TRBV6-6 and TRBJ1-1, with D tentatively TRBD1 (6 bases). Trimming cost V 6 bases and J 5 bases, with 16 bases left between them. From germline, CDR1 is MNHNY and CDR2 SVGAGI (reference sequence). The CDR3 totals 14 residues. CDR3 in DNA: TGTGCCAGCAGGATAACAGGGCTGGGGACTGAAGCTTTCTTT. This encodes CASRITGLGTEAFF.

As for this clone: A read error may produce the germline difference seen at one junction end. J is TRBJ1-2 and V is TRBV7-9; the D is unclear. CDR1 is SEHNR and CDR2 is FQNEAQ in the germline V gene (reference sequence). The CDR3 runs 12 residues. The CDR3 protein is CSSSSRWEGYTF. The CDR3 region has the DNA TGTTCCAGCAGCTCTAGGTGGGAGGGCTACACCTTC.

The genes are TRBV4-1 and TRBJ2-5, with D possibly being TRBD2 (6 bases). Germline CDR1 MGHRA, CDR2 YSYEKL. There are 16 residues in the CDR3. V was shortened by 2 bases and J by 2 bases, with 15 bases between the two germline ends. CDR3 sequence reads: CASSQPVTGDQETQYF. In DNA, the CDR3 is TGCGCCAGCAGCCAACCCGTTACGGGGGATCAAGAGACCCAGTACTTC.

The chain is built from TRBV11-2 and TRBJ2-5, with 8 bases identical to TRBD2. The J call is uncertain, as TRBJ2-7 better fits the DNA end. Germline V lookup: CDR1 SGHAT, CDR2 FQNNGV. This CDR3 is built from 14 residues. The DNA of the CDR3 is TGTGCCAGCAGCTTAAAGGAGCGGGAGAACGAGCAGTACTTC. Protein: CASSLKERENEQYF.

This chain uses TRBV5-1 with TRBJ2-7; D is undetermined. There are 13 residues in the CDR3. Looked up from germline, CDR1 is SGHRS and CDR2 is YFSETQ. Trimming removed 4 bases at V and 3 bases at J, with 11 bases between. CDR3 region: CASSPSTNYEQYF. Here the CDR3 DNA reads TGCGCCAGCAGCCCATCTACCAACTACGAGCAGTACTTC.

This clone was seen only once. V and J are TRBV6-1 and TRBJ2-1, with a possible D match to TRBD2 (6 bases). Per the germline V gene, CDR1 is MNHNS and CDR2 is SASEGT. V was cut by 4 bases and J by 6 bases, with 10 bases left in between. The CDR3 spans 13 residues. In DNA, the CDR3 is TGTGCCAGCAGTGGCGGGAATATCAATGAGCAGTTCTTC. Translation: CASSGGNINEQFF.

This clone was observed a single time. The junction departs from the called germline gene at one end, perhaps through a read error. V usage is TRBV7-9 and J usage is TRBJ2-5; perhaps TRBD2 as D (5 bases). There are 16 residues in the CDR3. CDR1 is SEHNR and CDR2 is FQNEAQ in the germline V gene (reference sequence). The CDR3, as DNA: TGTTCCAGCAGCTCCCGAGAAGTAGCCCCGGGGGAGACCCAGTACTTC. Protein sequence: CSSSSREVAPGETQYF.

This clone appeared once. J is TRBJ1-6 and V is TRBV6-1, with a tentative D call TRBD1 (5 bases). The V gene lost 2 bases and the J gene lost 10 bases, with 15 bases spanning the gap. Germline CDR1 is MNHNS and CDR2 is SASEGT. CDR3 size: 15 residues. CDR3 coding DNA: TGTGCCAGCAGTGAAACGGGGGGAGTACTATCACCCCTCCACTTT. Its protein is CASSETGGVLSPLHF.

V is TRBV10-2 and J is TRBJ2-3; 11 bases line up with TRBD2. CDR1 WSHSY and CDR2 SAAADI come from the germline V gene. V dropped 3 bases and J dropped 3; count of bases not matched to a gene: 8. This CDR3 region has 17 residues. The CDR3 coding sequence is TGCGCCAGCAGTGACACCCCGGGACTAGCGGTAACAGATACGCAGTATTTT. This gives the protein CASSDTPGLAVTDTQYF.

This chain links TRBV7-2 with TRBJ1-4; 9 bases agree with TRBD1. Germline CDR1 reads SGHTA; CDR2 reads FQGNSA. The CDR3 sequence is 18 residues long. V dropped 5 bases and J dropped 4; count of bases not matched to a gene: 14. CDR3 loop: CASSPWDLQGAGNEKLFF. As DNA, the CDR3 is TGTGCCAGCAGCCCCTGGGACTTACAGGGGGCGGGTAATGAAAAACTGTTTTTT.

V is TRBV5-1 and J is TRBJ2-7; D unclear. Looked up from germline, CDR1 is SGHRS and CDR2 is YFSETQ. CDR3 size: 13 residues. With 4 bases removed from V and 2 bases from J, the gap between germline ends came to 10 bases. CDR3 protein: CASSPFSAYEQYF. The CDR3 coding sequence is TGCGCCAGCAGCCCCTTTTCGGCCTACGAGCAGTACTTC. Complete variable domain (other parts from reference TRBV5-1 and TRBJ2-7): KAGVTQTPRYLIKTRGQQVTLSCSPISGHRSVSWYQQTPGQGLQFLFEYFSETQRNKGNFPGRFSGRQFSNSRSEMNVSTLELGDSALYLCASSPFSAYEQYFGPGTRLTVT.

This sequence joins TRBV11-1 and TRBJ1-4, with TRBD1 as a possible D gene (5 bases). The V end lost 2 bases, the J end lost 3 bases, and 7 bases lay between the germline ends. Germline loops: CDR1 SGHAT, CDR2 FQDESV (reference sequence). The CDR3 is 14 residues long. CDR3 residues: CASSLQGSNEKLFF. CDR3 sequence (DNA): TGTGCCAGCAGCTTACAGGGATCTAATGAAAAACTGTTTTTT. The complete variable domain, with remaining parts taken from reference TRBV11-1 and TRBJ1-4, reads EAEVAQSPRYKITEKSQAVAFWCDPISGHATLYWYRQILGQGPELLVQFQDESVVDDSQLPKDRFSAERLKGVDSTLKIQPAELGDSAMYLCASSLQGSNEKLFFGSGTQLSVL.

The chain recombines TRBV4-1 with TRBJ2-1; 10 positions agree with TRBD2. The length of the CDR3 is 14 residues. The trim removed 2 bases at V and 10 bases at J, leaving 5 bases unmatched. Germline V gene sequence: CDR1 MGHRA, CDR2 YSYEKL. CDR3 sequence reads: CASSQSGLAYEQFF. CDR3 coding DNA: TGCGCCAGCAGCCAATCGGGACTAGCGTACGAGCAGTTCTTC.

This clone has only a few counts. This chain connects TRBV28 to TRBJ2-3; TRBD2 agrees at 9 bases. The ends lost 2 bases at V and 4 bases at J; junction bases unmatched: 10. Germline lookup yields CDR1 MDHEN and CDR2 SYDVKM. There are 17 residues in the CDR3. The CDR3 loop reads CASSLAGVAGDPDTQYF. CDR3 DNA sequence: TGTGCCAGCAGTTTAGCGGGGGTAGCGGGGGACCCAGATACGCAGTATTTT.

The chain employs TRBV5-1 and TRBJ2-3, with a weak D call TRBD1 (6 bases). CDR1 and CDR2 from the germline V gene are SGHRS and YFSETQ. This CDR3 is 16 amino acids long. Trimming left V 0 bases short and J 4 bases short, with 15 bases between. CDR3 sequence: CASSLVARGFADTQYF. As DNA, the CDR3 is TGCGCCAGCAGCTTGGTTGCTAGGGGGTTCGCAGATACGCAGTATTTT.

The rearrangement uses TRBV19 and TRBJ2-2, with D possibly TRBD1 on 5 matching bases. Germline-derived CDR1 and CDR2 are LNHDA and SQIVND (reference sequence). With 7 bases removed from V and 1 base from J, the gap between germline ends came to 13 bases. The CDR3 runs 15 residues. The DNA for the CDR3 is TGTGCCAGTAAGGACATCTCTAAGAACACCGGGGAGCTGTTTTTT. Protein sequence: CASKDISKNTGELFF.